In this sample, the clone carrying this TCR beta chain is medium-sized. Its ends do not fully match the called genes, so a read error is possible. The entry originates in a study of radiotherapy plus CTLA-4 blockade in lung cancer. Study overall: Of the patients, roughly 17% showed objective responses and roughly 30% attained disease control.

The method was immunoSEQ multiplex PCR; TCRdb's version includes in-frame clones alone and lacks a portion of them. Found here are tens of thousands of clones, approximately 85% of them singletons; the top ten hold around 5.1%. Enrolled patients, whose metastatic non-small-cell lung cancer was chemo-refractory, received focal radiation plus CTLA-4 blockade with ipilimumab. This clonotype originated in a human donor with non-small cell lung cancer whose response to radiotherapy plus ipilimumab could not be evaluated. The sequencing used peripheral blood, collected from a patient treated with radiotherapy plus ipilimumab.

CDR3 coding DNA: TGTGCCAGCAGTTTGGGGAAAGCGGCGGATTTT. Protein sequence: CASSLGKAADF. The chain recombines TRBV6-6 with TRBJ2-3; D may be TRBD2 (5 bases). CDR3 length: 11 amino acids. Per germline, CDR1 MNHNY and CDR2 SVGAGI (reference sequence).